This T cell receptor (beta chain) was recorded in a study of T cell repertoires in cytomegalovirus infection. Study details: Public TCR beta signatures marked donors with CMV infection and the matching HLA.

TCRdb used MiXCR to reprocess the reads, holding one entry per CDR3 protein. The sample records fewer than 550,000 distinct CDR3 sequences, less than 30% being singletons. The CDR3 has 18 amino acids. After removal of 5 bases from V and 6 bases from J, the junction contained 17 bases not matched to a gene. In germline, CDR1 is SGHTA, CDR2 FQGNSA. This clonotype was seen many times. The chain recombines TRBV7-2 with TRBJ2-5; 11 bases fit TRBD2. The sequenced sample was PBMCs. The sequence was obtained from a human donor in good health (CMV status not recorded). Some clones in this sample may be carry-over from other donors' samples. The CDR3 sequence is CASSPRGHDSGRAQTQYF. The CDR3, as DNA: TGTGCCAGCAGCCCTAGAGGGCATGATAGCGGGAGGGCTCAGACCCAGTACTTC.